This TCR beta chain was sequenced during a study of T cell responses to AZD1222 COVID-19 vaccine. The repertoire was sequenced with immunoSEQ multiplex PCR; TCRdb's copy has only in-frame clones and lacks some. The sample lists about 120,000 clones, 85% to 95% occurring once. Sequenced material: peripheral blood, taken on day 0 of AZD1222 vaccination. This receptor was identified in an adult in good health.

Written as DNA, the CDR3 is TGTGCCAGCAGCCTTACTAGTAATGAGCAGTTCTTC. Amino acids: CASSLTSNEQFF. The rearrangement links TRBV5-4 to TRBJ2-1; tentative D call: TRBD2 (5 bases). CDR3 size: 12 residues. Trimming left V 4 bases short and J 7 bases short, with 9 bases between. In germline, CDR1 is SGHNT, CDR2 YYREEE (reference sequence).